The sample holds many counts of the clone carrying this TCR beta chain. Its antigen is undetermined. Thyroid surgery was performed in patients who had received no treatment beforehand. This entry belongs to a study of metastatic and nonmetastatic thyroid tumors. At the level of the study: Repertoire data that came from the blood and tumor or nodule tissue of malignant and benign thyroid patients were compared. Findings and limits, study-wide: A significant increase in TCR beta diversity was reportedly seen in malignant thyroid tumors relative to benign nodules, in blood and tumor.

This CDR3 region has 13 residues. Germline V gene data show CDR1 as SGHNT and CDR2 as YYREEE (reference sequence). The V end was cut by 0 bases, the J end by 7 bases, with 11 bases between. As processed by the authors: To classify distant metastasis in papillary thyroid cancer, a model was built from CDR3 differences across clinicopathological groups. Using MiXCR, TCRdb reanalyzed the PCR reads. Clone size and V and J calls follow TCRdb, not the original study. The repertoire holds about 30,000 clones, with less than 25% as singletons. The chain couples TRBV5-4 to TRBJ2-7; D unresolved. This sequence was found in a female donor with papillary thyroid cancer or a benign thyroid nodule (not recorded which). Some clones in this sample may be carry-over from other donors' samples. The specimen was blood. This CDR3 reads CASSLALAGEQYF. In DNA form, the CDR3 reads TGTGCCAGCAGCTTGGCCTTAGCTGGGGAGCAGTACTTC.